The T cell receptor (beta chain) described here comes from a study of control samples from healthy donors and cancer patients. The repertoire was sequenced with immunoSEQ multiplex PCR; TCRdb's copy has only in-frame clones and lacks some. The table has around 140,000 clones, 91% seen once. The CDR3 is 15 amino acids. Germline loops: CDR1 MGHRA, CDR2 YSYEKL. V was pared by 0 bases and J by 4 bases, with 12 bases between. The chain uses TRBV4-1 and TRBJ1-2; no clear D gene. This receptor was identified in a man aged 18 to 35 in good health. The sample comprised blood. CDR3 region: CASSQDFTGVYGYTF. In DNA, the CDR3 is TGCGCCAGCAGCCAAGATTTTACGGGTGTCTATGGCTACACCTTC.